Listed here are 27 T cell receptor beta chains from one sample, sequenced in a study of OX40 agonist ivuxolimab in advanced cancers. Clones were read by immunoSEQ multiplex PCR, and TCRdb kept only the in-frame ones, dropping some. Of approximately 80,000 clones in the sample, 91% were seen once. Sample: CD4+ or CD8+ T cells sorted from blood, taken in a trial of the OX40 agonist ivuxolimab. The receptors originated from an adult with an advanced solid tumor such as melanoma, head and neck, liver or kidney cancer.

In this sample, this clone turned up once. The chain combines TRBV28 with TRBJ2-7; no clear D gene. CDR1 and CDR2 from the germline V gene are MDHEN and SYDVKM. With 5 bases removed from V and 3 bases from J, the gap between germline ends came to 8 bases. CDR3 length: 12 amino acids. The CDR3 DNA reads TGTGCCAGCAGTGGACGGTTCTACGAGCAGTACTTC. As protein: CASSGRFYEQYF.

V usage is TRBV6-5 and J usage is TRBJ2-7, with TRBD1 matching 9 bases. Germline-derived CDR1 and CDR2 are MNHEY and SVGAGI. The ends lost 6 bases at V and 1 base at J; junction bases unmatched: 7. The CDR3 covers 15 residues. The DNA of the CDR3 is TGTGCCAGCAGGATAGGACAGGGGACTTCCTACGAGCAGTACTTC. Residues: CASRIGQGTSYEQYF.

CDR3 DNA sequence: TGTGCCAGCGCAGGGACTAGCGGTGCCCTCCCCCCCCACAATGAGCAGTTCTTC. Protein product: CASAGTSGALPPHNEQFF. The rearrangement joins TRBV27 to TRBJ2-1, with 11 nucleotides matching TRBD2. The CDR3 extends over 18 amino acids. The germline gives CDR1 MNHEY, CDR2 SMNVEV (reference sequence). J was trimmed by 5 bases and V by 8 bases; bases with no gene match: 17.

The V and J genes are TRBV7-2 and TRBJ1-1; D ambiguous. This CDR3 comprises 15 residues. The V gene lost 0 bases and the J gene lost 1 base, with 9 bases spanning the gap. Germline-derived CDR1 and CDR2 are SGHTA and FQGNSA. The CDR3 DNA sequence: TGTGCCAGCAGCTTAGCGACAACCCAGAACACTGAAGCTTTCTTT. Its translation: CASSLATTQNTEAFF.

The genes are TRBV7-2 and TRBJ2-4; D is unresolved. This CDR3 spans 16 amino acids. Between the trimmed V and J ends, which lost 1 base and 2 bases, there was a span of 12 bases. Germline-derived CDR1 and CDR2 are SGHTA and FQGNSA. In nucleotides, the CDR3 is TGTGCCAGCAGCTTAGGGGCCCTCGGATCCAAAAACATTCAGTACTTC. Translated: CASSLGALGSKNIQYF. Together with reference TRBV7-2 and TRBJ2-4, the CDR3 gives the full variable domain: GAGVSQSPSNKVTEKGKDVELRCDPISGHTALYWYRQSLGQGLEFLIYFQGNSAPDKSGLPSDRFSAERTGGSVSTLTIQRTQQEDSAVYLCASSLGALGSKNIQYFGAGTRLSVL.

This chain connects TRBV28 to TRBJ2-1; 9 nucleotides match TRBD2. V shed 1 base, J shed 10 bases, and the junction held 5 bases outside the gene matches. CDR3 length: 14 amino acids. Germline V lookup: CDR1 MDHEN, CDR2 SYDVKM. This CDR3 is CASSLSGGRAEQFF. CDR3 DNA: TGTGCCAGCAGTTTATCGGGCGGGAGGGCCGAGCAGTTCTTC.

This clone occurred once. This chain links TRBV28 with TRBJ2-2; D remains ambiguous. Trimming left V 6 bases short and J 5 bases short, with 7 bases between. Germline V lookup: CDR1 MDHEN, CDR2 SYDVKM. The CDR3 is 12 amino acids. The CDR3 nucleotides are TGTGCCAGCAGGATATGGACCGGGGAGCTGTTTTTT. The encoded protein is CASRIWTGELFF.

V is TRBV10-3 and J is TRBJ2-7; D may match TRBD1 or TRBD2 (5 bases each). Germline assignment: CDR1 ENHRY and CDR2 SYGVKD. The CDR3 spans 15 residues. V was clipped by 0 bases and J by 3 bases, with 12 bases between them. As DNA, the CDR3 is TGTGCCATCAGTGAGTCCATGTTGGGGGACTACGAGCAGTACTTC. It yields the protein CAISESMLGDYEQYF.

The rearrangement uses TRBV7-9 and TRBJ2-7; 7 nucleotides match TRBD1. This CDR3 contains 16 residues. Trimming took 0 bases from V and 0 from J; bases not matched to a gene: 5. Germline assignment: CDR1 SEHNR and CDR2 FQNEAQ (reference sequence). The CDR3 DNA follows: TGTGCCAGCAGCTTAGCGCTGGACAGGTACTCCTACGAGCAGTACTTC. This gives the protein CASSLALDRYSYEQYF.

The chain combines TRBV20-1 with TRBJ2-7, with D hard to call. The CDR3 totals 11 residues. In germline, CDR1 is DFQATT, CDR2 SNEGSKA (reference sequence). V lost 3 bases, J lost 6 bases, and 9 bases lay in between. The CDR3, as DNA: TGCAGTGCTAGTCCCGAGCGCGAGCAGTACTTC. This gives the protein CSASPEREQYF.

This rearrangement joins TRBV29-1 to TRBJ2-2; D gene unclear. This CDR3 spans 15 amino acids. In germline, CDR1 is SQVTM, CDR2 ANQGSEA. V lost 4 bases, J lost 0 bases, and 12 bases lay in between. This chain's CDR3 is CSVGVGGTNTGELFF. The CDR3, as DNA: TGCAGCGTTGGAGTGGGCGGAACGAACACCGGGGAGCTGTTTTTT.

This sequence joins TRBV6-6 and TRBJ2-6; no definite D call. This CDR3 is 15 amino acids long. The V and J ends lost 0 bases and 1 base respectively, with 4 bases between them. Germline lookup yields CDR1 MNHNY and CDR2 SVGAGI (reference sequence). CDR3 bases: TGTGCCAGCAGTTACTCAGGGTCTGGGGCCAACGTCCTGACTTTC. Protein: CASSYSGSGANVLTF.

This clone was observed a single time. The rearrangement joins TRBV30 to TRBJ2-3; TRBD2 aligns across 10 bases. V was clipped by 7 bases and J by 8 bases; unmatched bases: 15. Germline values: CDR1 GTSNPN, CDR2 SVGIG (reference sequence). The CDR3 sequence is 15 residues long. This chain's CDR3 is CASDWSSGRKGTQYF. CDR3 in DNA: TGTGCCTCCGATTGGAGTAGCGGGAGGAAAGGTACGCAGTATTTT.

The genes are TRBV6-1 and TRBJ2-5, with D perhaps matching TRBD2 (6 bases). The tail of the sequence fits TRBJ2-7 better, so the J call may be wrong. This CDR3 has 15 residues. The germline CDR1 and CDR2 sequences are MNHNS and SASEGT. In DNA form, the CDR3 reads TGTGCCAGCTGTAAAGAACCGGGAGACCTCTACGAGCAGTACTTC. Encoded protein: CASCKEPGDLYEQYF.

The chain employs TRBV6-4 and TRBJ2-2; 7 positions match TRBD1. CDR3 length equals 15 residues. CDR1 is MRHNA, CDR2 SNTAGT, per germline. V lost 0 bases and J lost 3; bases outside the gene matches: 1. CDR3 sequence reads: CASSDSDRDTGELFF. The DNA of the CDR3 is TGTGCCAGCAGTGACTCCGACAGGGACACCGGGGAGCTGTTTTTT.

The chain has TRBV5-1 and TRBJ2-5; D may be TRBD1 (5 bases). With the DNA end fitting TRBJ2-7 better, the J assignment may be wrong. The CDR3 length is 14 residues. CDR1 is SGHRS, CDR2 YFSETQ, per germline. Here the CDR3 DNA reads TGCGCCAGCAGCTTTAGTGAAGGGGAACACGAGCAGTACTTC. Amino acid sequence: CASSFSEGEHEQYF.

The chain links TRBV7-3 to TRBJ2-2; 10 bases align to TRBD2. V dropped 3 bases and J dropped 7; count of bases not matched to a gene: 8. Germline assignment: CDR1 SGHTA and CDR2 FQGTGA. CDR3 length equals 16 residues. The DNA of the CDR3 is TGTGCCAGCAGCTTTCTAGCGGGAGAGTTGGGCGGGGAGCTGTTTTTT. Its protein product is CASSFLAGELGGELFF.

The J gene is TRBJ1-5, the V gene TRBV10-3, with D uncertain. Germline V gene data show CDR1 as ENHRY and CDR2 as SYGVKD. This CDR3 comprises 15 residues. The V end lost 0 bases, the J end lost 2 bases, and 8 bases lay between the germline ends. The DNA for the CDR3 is TGTGCCATCAGTGAGTCTTGGGGTGGCAATCAGCCCCAGCATTTT. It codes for CAISESWGGNQPQHF.

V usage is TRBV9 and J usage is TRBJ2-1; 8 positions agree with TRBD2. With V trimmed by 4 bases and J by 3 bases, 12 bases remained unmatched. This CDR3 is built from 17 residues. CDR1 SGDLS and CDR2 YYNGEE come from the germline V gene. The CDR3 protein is CASSPFRSAGVYNEQFF. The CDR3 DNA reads TGTGCCAGCAGCCCCTTCAGGTCAGCGGGAGTCTACAATGAGCAGTTCTTC.

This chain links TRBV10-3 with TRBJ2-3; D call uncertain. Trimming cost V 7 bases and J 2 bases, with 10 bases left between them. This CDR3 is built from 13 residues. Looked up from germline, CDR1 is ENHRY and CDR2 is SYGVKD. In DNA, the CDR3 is TGTGCCATCAAGATAGTAACCACAGATACGCAGTATTTT. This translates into CAIKIVTTDTQYF.

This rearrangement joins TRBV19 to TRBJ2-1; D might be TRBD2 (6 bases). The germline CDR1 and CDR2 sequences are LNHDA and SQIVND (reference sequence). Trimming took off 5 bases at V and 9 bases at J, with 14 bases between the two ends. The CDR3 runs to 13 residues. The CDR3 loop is CASSEEGRGEQFF. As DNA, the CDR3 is TGTGCCAGTAGTGAGGAGGGCCGTGGTGAGCAGTTCTTC.

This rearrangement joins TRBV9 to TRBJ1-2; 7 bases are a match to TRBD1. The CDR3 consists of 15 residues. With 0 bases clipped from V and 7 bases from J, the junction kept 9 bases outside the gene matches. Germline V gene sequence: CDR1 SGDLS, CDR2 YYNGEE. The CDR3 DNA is TGTGCCAGCAGCGTAGACCACAGGGGCTCGGGTGGCTACACCTTC. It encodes CASSVDHRGSGGYTF.

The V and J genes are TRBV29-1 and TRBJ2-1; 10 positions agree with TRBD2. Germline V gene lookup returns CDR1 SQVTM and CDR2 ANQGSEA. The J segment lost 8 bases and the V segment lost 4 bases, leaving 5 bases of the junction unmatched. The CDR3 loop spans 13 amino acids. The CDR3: CSVGLAGAHEQFF. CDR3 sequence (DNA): TGCAGCGTTGGCCTAGCGGGAGCCCATGAGCAGTTCTTC.

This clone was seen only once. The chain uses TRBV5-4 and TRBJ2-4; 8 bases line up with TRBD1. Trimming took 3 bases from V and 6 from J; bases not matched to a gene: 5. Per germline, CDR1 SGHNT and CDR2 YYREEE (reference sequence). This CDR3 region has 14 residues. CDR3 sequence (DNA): TGTGCCAGCAGCTCAGGGGGCCTTTTAAACATTCAGTACTTC. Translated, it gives CASSSGGLLNIQYF.

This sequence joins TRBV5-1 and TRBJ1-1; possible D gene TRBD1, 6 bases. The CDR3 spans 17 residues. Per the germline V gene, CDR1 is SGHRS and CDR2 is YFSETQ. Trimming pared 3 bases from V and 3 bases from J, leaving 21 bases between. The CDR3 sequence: CASSSSSNLQGYTEAFF. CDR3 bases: TGCGCCAGCAGCTCCTCCTCCAACCTACAGGGTTACACTGAAGCTTTCTTT.

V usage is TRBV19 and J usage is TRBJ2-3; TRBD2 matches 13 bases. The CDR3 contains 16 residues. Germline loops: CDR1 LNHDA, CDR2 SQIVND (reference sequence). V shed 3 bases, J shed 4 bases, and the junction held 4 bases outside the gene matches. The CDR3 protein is CASSMGLAGPSDTQYF. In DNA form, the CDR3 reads TGTGCCAGTAGTATGGGACTAGCGGGACCCTCAGATACGCAGTATTTT.

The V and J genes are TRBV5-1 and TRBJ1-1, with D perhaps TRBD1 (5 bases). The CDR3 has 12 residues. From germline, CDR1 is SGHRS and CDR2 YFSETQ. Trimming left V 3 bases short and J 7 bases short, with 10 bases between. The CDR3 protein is CASSSRDREAFF. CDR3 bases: TGCGCCAGCAGCTCCAGGGACCGTGAAGCTTTCTTT. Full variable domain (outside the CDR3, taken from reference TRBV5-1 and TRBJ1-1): KAGVTQTPRYLIKTRGQQVTLSCSPISGHRSVSWYQQTPGQGLQFLFEYFSETQRNKGNFPGRFSGRQFSNSRSEMNVSTLELGDSALYLCASSSRDREAFFGQGTRLTVV.